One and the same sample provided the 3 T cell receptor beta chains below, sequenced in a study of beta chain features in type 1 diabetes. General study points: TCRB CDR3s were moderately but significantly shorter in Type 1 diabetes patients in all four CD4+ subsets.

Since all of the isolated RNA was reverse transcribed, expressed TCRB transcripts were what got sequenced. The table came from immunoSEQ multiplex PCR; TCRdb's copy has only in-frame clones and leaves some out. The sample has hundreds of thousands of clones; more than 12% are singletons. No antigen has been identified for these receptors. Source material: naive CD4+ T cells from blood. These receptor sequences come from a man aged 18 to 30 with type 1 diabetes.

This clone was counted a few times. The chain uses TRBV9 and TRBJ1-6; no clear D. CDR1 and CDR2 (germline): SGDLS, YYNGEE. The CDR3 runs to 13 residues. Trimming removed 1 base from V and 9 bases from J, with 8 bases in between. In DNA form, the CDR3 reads TGTGCCAGCAGCGTACTTGAGACTTCACCCCTCCACTTT. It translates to CASSVLETSPLHF.

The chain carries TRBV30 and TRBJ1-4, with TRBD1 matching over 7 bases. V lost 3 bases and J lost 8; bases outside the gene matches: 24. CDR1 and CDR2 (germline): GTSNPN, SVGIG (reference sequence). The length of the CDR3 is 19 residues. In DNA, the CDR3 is TGTGCCTGGAGCGCGAAATGGGGTGATGAACAGGGGCGAGGCGAAAAACTGTTTTTT. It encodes CAWSAKWGDEQGRGEKLFF.

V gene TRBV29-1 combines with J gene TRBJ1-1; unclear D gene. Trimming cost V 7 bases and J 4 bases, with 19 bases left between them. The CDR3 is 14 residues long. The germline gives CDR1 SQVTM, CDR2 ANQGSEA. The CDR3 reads CSATDMTLGTEAFF. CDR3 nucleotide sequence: TGCAGCGCTACCGACATGACTCTGGGCACTGAAGCTTTCTTT.